What follows are 17 T cell receptor beta chains derived from one specimen sequenced in a study of T cell responses to AZD1222 COVID-19 vaccine. Produced via immunoSEQ multiplex PCR; TCRdb's table is partial and in-frame only. Here the sample spans 90,000 to 100,000 clones, about 85% being singletons. The source material was peripheral blood, sampled on day 0 of AZD1222 vaccination. The source of these receptors is an adult in good health.

The rearrangement links TRBV19 to TRBJ1-5; no clear D gene. CDR1 is LNHDA and CDR2 is SQIVND in the germline V gene (reference sequence). The CDR3 runs 14 residues. V was trimmed by 5 bases and J by 4 bases, leaving 12 bases between them. DNA of the CDR3: TGTGCCAGTAGTCTCGCCCAGCTGAATCAGCCCCAGCATTTT. It is translated as CASSLAQLNQPQHF.

The chain carries TRBV6-5 and TRBJ1-1; TRBD1 might be the D (6 bases). Per germline, CDR1 MNHEY and CDR2 SVGAGI. The CDR3 totals 13 residues. Trimming removed 6 bases from V and 5 bases from J, with 13 bases in between. The CDR3 is CASSETGWTEAFF. In DNA, the CDR3 is TGTGCCAGCAGCGAGACAGGTTGGACTGAAGCTTTCTTT.

V gene TRBV6-5 combines with J gene TRBJ1-2; 9 nucleotides match TRBD1. V dropped 2 bases and J dropped 4; count of bases not matched to a gene: 5. CDR1 and CDR2 from the germline V gene are MNHEY and SVGAGI. CDR3 length: 15 residues. CDR3 in amino acids: CASSYVQGQGYGYTF. Written as DNA, the CDR3 is TGTGCCAGCAGTTACGTACAGGGACAGGGCTATGGCTACACCTTC.

V and J are TRBV4-3 and TRBJ2-1; TRBD2 aligns across 14 bases. The CDR3 covers 17 residues. The germline gives CDR1 LGHNA, CDR2 YSLEER. With 7 bases clipped from V and 3 bases from J, the junction kept 8 bases outside the gene matches. The CDR3 reads CASKPGLAGDRYNEQFF. CDR3 in DNA: TGCGCCAGCAAACCGGGACTAGCGGGAGATCGCTACAATGAGCAGTTCTTC.

The gene calls are TRBV6-5 and TRBJ1-3; a weak D match, TRBD1 (5 bases). V dropped 6 bases and J dropped 2 bases, with 14 bases sitting between them. The germline V gene encodes CDR1 MNHEY and CDR2 SVGAGI. The CDR3 is 15 amino acids. The CDR3: CASRRGPSPGNTIYF. The CDR3 nucleotides are TGTGCCAGCAGACGGGGACCTTCTCCTGGAAACACCATATATTTT.

This CDR3 reads CASSLTHRNEKLFF. The CDR3 DNA reads TGTGCCAGCAGTCTGACCCATCGCAATGAAAAACTGTTTTTT. The rearrangement joins TRBV7-2 to TRBJ1-4; no clear D gene. The V end lost 6 bases, the J end lost 5 bases, and 13 bases lay between the germline ends. CDR3 size: 14 residues. Germline assignment: CDR1 SGHTA and CDR2 FQGNSA. Full variable domain (rest looked up from reference TRBV7-2 and TRBJ1-4): GAGVSQSPSNKVTEKGKDVELRCDPISGHTALYWYRQSLGQGLEFLIYFQGNSAPDKSGLPSDRFSAERTGGSVSTLTIQRTQQEDSAVYLCASSLTHRNEKLFFGSGTQLSVL.

This clone is a singleton in its sample. V is TRBV5-6 and J is TRBJ2-3; D is uncertain. V was shortened by 3 bases and J by 2 bases, with 10 bases between the two germline ends. This CDR3 has 14 residues. CDR1 and CDR2 from the germline V gene are SGHDT and YYEEEE. The CDR3 reads CASSYTHITDTQYF. Written as DNA, the CDR3 is TGTGCCAGCAGCTATACCCACATCACAGATACGCAGTATTTT. Combining the CDR3 with reference TRBV5-6 and TRBJ2-3 gives the whole variable domain DAGVTQSPTHLIKTRGQQVTLRCSPKSGHDTVSWYQQALGQGPQFIFQYYEEEERQRGNFPDRFSGHQFPNYSSELNVNALLLGDSALYLCASSYTHITDTQYFGPGTRLTVL.

The chain links TRBV6-2 or TRBV6-3 to TRBJ1-2; possible D gene TRBD1, 6 bases. The germline V and J ends were trimmed by 6 bases and 6 bases, with 17 bases remaining between them. Germline CDR1 MNHEY, CDR2 SVGEGT. This CDR3 is built from 14 residues. CDR3 protein: CASSRWTESHGYTF. CDR3 DNA sequence: TGTGCCAGCAGCAGGTGGACAGAGTCCCATGGCTACACCTTC.

This chain uses TRBV4-2 with TRBJ1-4; 10 bases are shared with TRBD1. CDR3 length: 16 amino acids. Germline CDR1 reads LGHNA; CDR2 reads YNFKEQ. The V and J ends lost 0 bases and 7 bases, in that order; junction bases with no gene match: 5. This CDR3 reads CASSQDKDRGGEKLFF. For the CDR3, the DNA is TGTGCCAGCAGCCAAGATAAGGACAGGGGGGGTGAAAAACTGTTTTTT.

The chain links TRBV10-2 to TRBJ1-3; D possibly corresponds to TRBD1 (5 bases). Trimming stripped 5 bases from V and 0 bases from J, with 11 bases between. The CDR3 contains 15 residues. CDR1 is WSHSY and CDR2 is SAAADI in the germline V gene. The CDR3 here is CASSPDSHSGNTIYF. The CDR3 nucleotides are TGCGCCAGCAGTCCTGACAGCCACTCTGGAAACACCATATATTTT.

This rearrangement joins TRBV10-2 to TRBJ2-3; D is perhaps TRBD1 or TRBD2 (5 bases each). V was clipped by 1 base and J by 11 bases, with 13 bases between them. The CDR3 is 13 amino acids. Germline assignment: CDR1 WSHSY and CDR2 SAAADI. The CDR3 region has the DNA TGCGCCAGCAGTGAGTTAACCGGGGCCGGGCAGTATTTT. Its protein product is CASSELTGAGQYF.

About this clone itself: Other DNA sequences of this sample code for an identical CDR3. The V gene is TRBV7-2, the J gene TRBJ1-1, with D maybe TRBD1 (6 bases). The germline CDR1 and CDR2 sequences are SGHTA and FQGNSA. Deletions cut 4 bases from V and 1 base from J, with 7 bases between. This CDR3 contains 13 residues. CDR3 sequence (DNA): TGTGCCAGCAGCTCGGACAGGAACACTGAAGCTTTCTTT. It encodes CASSSDRNTEAFF.

This chain uses TRBV29-1 with TRBJ1-3, with 7 positions matching TRBD1. Trimming removed 4 bases from V and 0 bases from J; junction bases left unmatched: 3. The length of the CDR3 is 14 residues. Germline CDR1 and CDR2: SQVTM and ANQGSEA. CDR3 coding DNA: TGCAGCGTTGCTGACAGGGTCTCTGGAAACACCATATATTTT. Its translation is CSVADRVSGNTIYF.

Only one count was recorded for this clone. The chain has TRBV20-1 and TRBJ2-1; either TRBD1 or TRBD2 may fit D (5 bases each). The germline V gene encodes CDR1 DFQATT and CDR2 SNEGSKA (reference sequence). The CDR3 extends over 16 amino acids. V was cut by 3 bases and J by 3 bases, with 18 bases left in between. DNA of the CDR3: TGCAGTGCTAGTCAACGGGACCCACGGCACTACAATGAGCAGTTCTTC. Its translation is CSASQRDPRHYNEQFF.

The gene calls are TRBV7-4 and TRBJ1-6; 7 nucleotides match TRBD1. V trimming: 1 base; J trimming: 7 bases; junction bases outside the gene matches: 10. CDR3 length: 17 residues. In germline, CDR1 is SGHVT, CDR2 SQSDAQ. The CDR3 DNA sequence: TGTGCCAGCAGCTTAGGACAGGGCCGGTATAGGAATTCACCCCTCCACTTT. As protein: CASSLGQGRYRNSPLHF.

Turning to this clone: One junction end does not reproduce the germline sequence, and a read error may be involved. J is TRBJ1-2 and V is TRBV5-1, with D tentatively TRBD1 (5 bases). CDR3 size: 15 residues. The V gene's germline CDR1 is SGHRS and CDR2 YFSETQ. This CDR3 reads CASSLVAGGEYGYTF. The CDR3 nucleotides are TGTGCCAGCAGCTTGGTGGCCGGGGGAGAGTATGGCTACACCTTC.

Details on this clone: This CDR3 is also generated by other DNA sequences in the sample. The chain joins TRBV4-2 to TRBJ2-5; 7 positions agree with TRBD2. V shed 4 bases and J 2 bases; nucleotides not matched to a gene: 4. This CDR3 spans 14 amino acids. Germline CDR1 reads LGHNA; CDR2 reads YNFKEQ. CDR3 sequence reads: CASSPSGEQETQYF. The DNA for the CDR3 is TGTGCCAGCAGCCCTAGCGGAGAACAAGAGACCCAGTACTTC.